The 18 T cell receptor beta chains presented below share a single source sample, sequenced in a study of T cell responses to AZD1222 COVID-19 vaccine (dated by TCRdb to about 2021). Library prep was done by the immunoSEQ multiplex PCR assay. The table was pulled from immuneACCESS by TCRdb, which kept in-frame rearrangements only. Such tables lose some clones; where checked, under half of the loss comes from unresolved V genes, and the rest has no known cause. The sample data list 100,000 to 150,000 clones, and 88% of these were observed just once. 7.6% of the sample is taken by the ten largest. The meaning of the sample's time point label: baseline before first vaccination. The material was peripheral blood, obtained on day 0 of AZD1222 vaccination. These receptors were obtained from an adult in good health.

Written as DNA, the CDR3 is TGCGCCAGCAGCCCAAATTCCGGGACACCTTATGGCTACACCTTC. As protein: CASSPNSGTPYGYTF. The chain joins TRBV4-1 to TRBJ1-2; possibly TRBD1 for D (6 bases). Trimming took 4 bases from V and 5 from J, leaving 17 bases between them. The CDR3 consists of 15 residues. The germline V gene has CDR1 MGHRA and CDR2 YSYEKL.

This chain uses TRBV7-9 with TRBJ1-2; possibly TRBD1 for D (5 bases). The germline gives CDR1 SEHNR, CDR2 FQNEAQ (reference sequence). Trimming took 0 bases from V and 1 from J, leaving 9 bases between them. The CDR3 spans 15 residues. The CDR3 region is CASSLAGPFNYGYTF. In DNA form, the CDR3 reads TGTGCCAGCAGCTTAGCGGGACCCTTTAACTATGGCTACACCTTC.

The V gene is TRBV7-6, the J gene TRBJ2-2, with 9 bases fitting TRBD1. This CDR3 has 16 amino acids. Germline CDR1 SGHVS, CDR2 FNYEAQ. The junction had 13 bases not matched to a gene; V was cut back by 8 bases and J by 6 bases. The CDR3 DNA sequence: TGTGCCAGCGGACCGGGACAGGGCTCGGGTGCCGGGGAGCTGTTTTTT. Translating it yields CASGPGQGSGAGELFF.

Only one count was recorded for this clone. The CDR3 DNA sequence: TGTGCCAGCAGCCGGGCTTACAGGGGAGAGACCCAGTACTTC. It specifies CASSRAYRGETQYF. This sequence joins TRBV7-2 and TRBJ2-5, with TRBD1 matching over 7 bases. The CDR3 sequence is 14 residues long. V was pared by 5 bases and J by 4 bases, with 7 bases of the junction left unmatched. Per germline, CDR1 SGHTA and CDR2 FQGNSA.

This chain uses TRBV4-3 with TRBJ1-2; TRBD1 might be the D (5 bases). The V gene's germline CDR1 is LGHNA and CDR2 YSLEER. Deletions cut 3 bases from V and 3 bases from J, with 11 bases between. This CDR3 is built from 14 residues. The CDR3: CASSQAGQDYGYTF. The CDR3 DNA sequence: TGCGCCAGCAGCCAGGCAGGGCAGGACTATGGCTACACCTTC.

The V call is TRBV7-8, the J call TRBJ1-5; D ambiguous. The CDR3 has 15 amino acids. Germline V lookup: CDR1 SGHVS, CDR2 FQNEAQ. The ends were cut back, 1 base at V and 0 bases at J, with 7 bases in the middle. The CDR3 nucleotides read TGTGCCAGCAGCTTAGGCCTGAATAGCAATCAGCCCCAGCATTTT. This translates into CASSLGLNSNQPQHF.

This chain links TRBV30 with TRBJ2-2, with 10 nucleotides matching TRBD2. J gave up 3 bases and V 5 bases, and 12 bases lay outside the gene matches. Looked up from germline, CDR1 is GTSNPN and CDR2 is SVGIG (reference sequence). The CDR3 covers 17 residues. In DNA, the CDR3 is TGTGCCTGGGATACAAAGCGGGGGGGCCGGGACACCGGGGAGCTGTTTTTT. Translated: CAWDTKRGGRDTGELFF.

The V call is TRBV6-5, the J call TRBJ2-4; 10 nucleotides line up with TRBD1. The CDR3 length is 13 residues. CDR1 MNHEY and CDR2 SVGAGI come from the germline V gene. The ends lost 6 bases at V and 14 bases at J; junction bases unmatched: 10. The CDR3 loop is CASSPDRGKKKYF. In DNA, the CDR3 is TGTGCCAGCAGCCCGGACAGGGGGAAAAAAAAGTACTTC.

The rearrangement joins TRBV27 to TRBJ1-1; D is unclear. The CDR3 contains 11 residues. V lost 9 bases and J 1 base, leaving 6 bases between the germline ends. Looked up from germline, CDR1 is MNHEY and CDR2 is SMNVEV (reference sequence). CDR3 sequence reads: CASYTNTEAFF. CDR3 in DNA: TGTGCCAGTTACACGAACACTGAAGCTTTCTTT.

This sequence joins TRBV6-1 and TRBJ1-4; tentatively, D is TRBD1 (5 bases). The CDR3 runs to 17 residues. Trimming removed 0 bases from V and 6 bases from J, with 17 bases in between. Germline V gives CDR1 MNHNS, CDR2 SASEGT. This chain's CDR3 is CASSEARVTGTYEKLFF. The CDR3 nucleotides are TGTGCCAGCAGTGAAGCGAGAGTCACCGGGACCTATGAAAAACTGTTTTTT.

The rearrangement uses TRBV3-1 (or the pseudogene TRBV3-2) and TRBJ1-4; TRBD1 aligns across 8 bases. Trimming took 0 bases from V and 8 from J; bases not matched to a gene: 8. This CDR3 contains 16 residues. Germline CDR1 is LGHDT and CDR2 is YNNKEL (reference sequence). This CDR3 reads CASSQEAAGGKEKLFF. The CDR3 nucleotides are TGTGCCAGCAGCCAAGAAGCGGCAGGGGGCAAAGAAAAACTGTTTTTT.

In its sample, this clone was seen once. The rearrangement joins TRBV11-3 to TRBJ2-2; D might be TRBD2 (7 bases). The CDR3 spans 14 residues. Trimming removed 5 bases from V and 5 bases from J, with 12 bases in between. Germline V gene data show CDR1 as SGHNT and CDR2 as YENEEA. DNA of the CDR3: TGTGCCAGCAGCCGGGGAGGGGGAACCGGGGAGCTGTTTTTT. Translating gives CASSRGGGTGELFF.

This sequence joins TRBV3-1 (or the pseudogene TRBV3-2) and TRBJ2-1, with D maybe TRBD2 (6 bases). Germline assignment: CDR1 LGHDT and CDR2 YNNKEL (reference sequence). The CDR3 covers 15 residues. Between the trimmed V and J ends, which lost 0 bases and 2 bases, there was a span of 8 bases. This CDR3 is CASSQDGGAYNEQFF. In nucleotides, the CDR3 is TGTGCCAGCAGCCAAGATGGAGGGGCCTACAATGAGCAGTTCTTC.

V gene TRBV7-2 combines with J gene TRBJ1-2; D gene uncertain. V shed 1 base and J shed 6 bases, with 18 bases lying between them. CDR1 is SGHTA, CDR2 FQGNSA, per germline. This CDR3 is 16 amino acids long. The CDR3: CASSLGLGRSADGYTF. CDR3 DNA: TGTGCCAGCAGCTTAGGATTAGGGAGGTCTGCTGATGGCTACACCTTC.

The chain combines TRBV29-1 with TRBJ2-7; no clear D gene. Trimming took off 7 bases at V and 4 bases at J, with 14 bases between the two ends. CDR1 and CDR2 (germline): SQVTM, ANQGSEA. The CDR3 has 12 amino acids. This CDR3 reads CSAEIQAYEQYF. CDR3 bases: TGCAGCGCTGAGATCCAGGCTTACGAGCAGTACTTC.

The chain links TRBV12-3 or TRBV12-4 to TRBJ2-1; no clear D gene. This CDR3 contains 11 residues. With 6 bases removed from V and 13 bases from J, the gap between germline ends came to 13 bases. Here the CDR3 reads CASSPDLGQFF. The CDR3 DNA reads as TGTGCCAGCAGCCCGGACCTGGGACAGTTCTTC.

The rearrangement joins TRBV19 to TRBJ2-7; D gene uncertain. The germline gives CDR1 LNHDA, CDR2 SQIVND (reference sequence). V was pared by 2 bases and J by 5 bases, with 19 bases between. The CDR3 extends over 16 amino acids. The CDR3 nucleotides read TGTGCCAGTAGTATAAGGGCTAGTACCAACGTTGACGAGCAGTACTTC. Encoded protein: CASSIRASTNVDEQYF.

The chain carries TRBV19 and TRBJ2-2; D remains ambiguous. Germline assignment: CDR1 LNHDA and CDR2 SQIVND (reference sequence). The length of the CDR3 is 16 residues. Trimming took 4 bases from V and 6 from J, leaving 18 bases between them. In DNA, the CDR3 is TGTGCCAGTAGTACCTCCGGGCCGATCGGCGCCGGGGAGCTGTTTTTT. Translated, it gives CASSTSGPIGAGELFF.